The clone carrying this TCR beta chain was found a few times. The antigen is undetermined. The data originate from a study of T cells in Graves' hyperthyroidism and ophthalmopathy. Overall study findings and caveats: Separating ophthalmopathy from stable hyperthyroidism was achieved by a 13 V-J model.

The TCR beta CDR3 regions underwent amplification using RNA transcripts as the source. Carried out on the TCR CDR3, a first-round RT-PCR used the HTBI primer set. TCRdb used MiXCR to reprocess the multiplex PCR reads, holding one entry per CDR3 protein. Of 500,000 to 600,000 distinct CDR3 sequences in the sample, 15% to 20% were seen once. The CDR3 runs 14 residues. The V gene end was trimmed by 6 bases and the J gene end by 3 bases; junction bases not matched to a gene: 6. The V gene's germline CDR1 is SNHLY and CDR2 FYNNEI. Patients with ophthalmopathy all had a Clinical Activity Score of at least 3, a NOSPECS grade of at least 4 and duration under 3 months.

The chain couples TRBV2 to TRBJ2-5; 8 bases are shared with TRBD1. Sequenced: blood. The receptor was derived from a man aged 35-49 years with Graves' ophthalmopathy. The CDR3 loop is CASSTWDRKETQYF. The CDR3 nucleotides are TGTGCCAGCAGCACTTGGGACAGGAAAGAGACCCAGTACTTC.